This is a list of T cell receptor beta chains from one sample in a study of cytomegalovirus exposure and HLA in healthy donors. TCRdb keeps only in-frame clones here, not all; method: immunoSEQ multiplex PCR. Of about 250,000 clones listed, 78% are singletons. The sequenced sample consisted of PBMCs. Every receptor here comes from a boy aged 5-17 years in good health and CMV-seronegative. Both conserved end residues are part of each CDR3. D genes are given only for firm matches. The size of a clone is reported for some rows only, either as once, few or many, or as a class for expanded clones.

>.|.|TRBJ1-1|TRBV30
CAWGDFLRAFF
TGTGCCTGGGGGGACTTCCTACGGGCTTTCTTT
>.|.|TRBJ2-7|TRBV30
CAWSVHRSPYEQYF
TGTGCCTGGAGTGTACACAGAAGCCCCTACGAGCAGTACTTC
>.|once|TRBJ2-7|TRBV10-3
CAISAPRQALLYEQYF
TGTGCCATCAGCGCGCCAAGACAGGCCCTTCTCTACGAGCAGTACTTC
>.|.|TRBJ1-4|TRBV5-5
CASSLNPDNTEKLFF
TGTGCCAGCAGCTTGAATCCGGACAATACTGAAAAACTGTTTTTT
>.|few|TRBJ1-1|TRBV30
CAWSVSMNTEAFF
TGTGCCTGGAGTGTTTCCATGAACACTGAAGCTTTCTTT
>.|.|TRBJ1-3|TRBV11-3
CASSLDSNAGFPGNTIYF
TGTGCCAGCAGCTTAGACAGCAACGCGGGGTTTCCTGGAAACACCATATATTTT
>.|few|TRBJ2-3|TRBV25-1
CASSDTVPSTDTQYF
TGTGCCAGCAGTGACACGGTACCGAGCACAGATACGCAGTATTTT
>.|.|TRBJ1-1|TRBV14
CASSHNREEAFF
TGTGCCAGCAGCCATAACAGGGAAGAAGCTTTCTTT
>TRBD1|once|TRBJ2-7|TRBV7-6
CASRGTGEKKNIYEQYF
TGTGCCAGCAGGGGGACAGGGGAAAAAAAGAATATCTACGAGCAGTACTTC
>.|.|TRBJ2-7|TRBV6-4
CASSRDRYTSYEQYF
TGTGCCAGCAGCCGCGACAGGTACACCTCCTACGAGCAGTACTTC
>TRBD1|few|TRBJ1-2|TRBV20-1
CSAQDRGHYTF
TGCAGTGCTCAGGACAGGGGGCACTACACCTTC
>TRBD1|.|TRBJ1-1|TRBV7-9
CASSPPGQVNTEAFF
TGTGCCAGCAGCCCGCCGGGACAGGTGAACACTGAAGCTTTCTTT
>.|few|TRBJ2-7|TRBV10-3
CAISDSTGISYEQYF
TGTGCCATCAGTGACTCCACAGGGATTTCCTACGAGCAGTACTTC
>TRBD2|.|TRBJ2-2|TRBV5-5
CASSPLGLAENTGELFF
TGTGCCAGCAGCCCGCTAGGACTAGCGGAGAACACCGGGGAGCTGTTTTTT
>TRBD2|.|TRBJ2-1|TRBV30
CAWETSGGVGEQFF
TGTGCCTGGGAAACTAGCGGGGGGGTAGGTGAGCAGTTCTTC
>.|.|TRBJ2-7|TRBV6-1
CASSDTSYEQYF
TGTGCCAGCAGTGACACATCCTACGAGCAGTACTTC
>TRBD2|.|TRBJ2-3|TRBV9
CASSETSGRRTDTQYF
TGTGCCAGCAGCGAGACTAGCGGGAGGAGGACAGATACGCAGTATTTT
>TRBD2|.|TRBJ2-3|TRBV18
CASSRGTSGKITDTQYF
TGTGCCAGCTCACGGGGGACTAGCGGGAAAATCACAGATACGCAGTATTTT
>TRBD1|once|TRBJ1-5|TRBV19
CASSATGGQPQHF
TGTGCCAGTAGTGCGACAGGGGGCCAGCCCCAGCATTTT
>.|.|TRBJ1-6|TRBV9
CASSARVNSPLHF
TGTGCCAGCAGCGCCAGGGTCAATTCACCCCTCCACTTT
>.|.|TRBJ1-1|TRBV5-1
CASSFVPGSANTEAFF
TGCGCCAGCAGCTTCGTGCCAGGGTCGGCGAACACTGAAGCTTTCTTT
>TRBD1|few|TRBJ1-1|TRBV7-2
CASSLATGTEAFF
TGTGCCAGCAGCTTAGCGACAGGGACTGAAGCTTTCTTT
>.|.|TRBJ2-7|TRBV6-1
CASSELLGPYEQYF
TGTGCCAGCAGTGAACTTCTGGGCCCCTACGAGCAGTACTTC
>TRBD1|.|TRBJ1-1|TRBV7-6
CASSLRGGQGGEAFF
TGTGCCAGCAGCTTAAGGGGGGGACAGGGTGGTGAAGCTTTCTTT
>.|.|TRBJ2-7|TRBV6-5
CASSSSWREQYF
TGTGCCAGCAGCTCCTCCTGGAGGGAGCAGTACTTC
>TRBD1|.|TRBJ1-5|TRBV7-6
CASSLDRVGQPQHF
TGTGCCAGCAGCTTGGACAGGGTGGGACAGCCCCAGCATTTT
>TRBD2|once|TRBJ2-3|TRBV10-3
CAISDGTSGGYTDTQYF
TGTGCCATCAGTGACGGGACTAGCGGGGGGTACACAGATACGCAGTATTTT
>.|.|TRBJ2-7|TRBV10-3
CAISETAGVSYEQYF
TGTGCCATCAGTGAAACCGCAGGTGTTTCCTACGAGCAGTACTTC
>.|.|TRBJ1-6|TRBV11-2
CASSLASASPLHF
TGTGCCAGCAGCTTAGCCTCCGCGTCACCCCTCCACTTT
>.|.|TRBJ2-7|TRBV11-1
CASSLWAGYEQYF
TGTGCCAGCAGCTTATGGGCAGGCTACGAGCAGTACTTC
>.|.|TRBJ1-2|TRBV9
CASSVDRFYGYTF
TGTGCCAGCAGCGTAGACAGGTTCTATGGCTACACCTTC
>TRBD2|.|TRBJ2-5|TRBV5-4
CASSFPGRETQYF
TGTGCCAGCAGCTTTCCCGGGAGGGAGACCCAGTACTTC